The rows below give T cell receptor beta chains drawn from one sample of a study of T cells after yellow fever vaccination. TCRdb called the 5' RACE reads again in MiXCR, with one record for every CDR3 protein. This table holds around 350,000 distinct CDR3 sequences, approximately 5.7% found once. Sequenced here: PBMCs, sampled 5 days after the yellow fever booster vaccination. Receptors originate from a young man who received the YFV17D yellow fever vaccine. The CDR3 runs from the conserved cysteine through the conserved F or W. D genes are given only for firm matches. Size tells how often a clone was seen (once, few, many) or the class of an expanded clone, and some rows leave it out.

CDR3: CASSLEVGYNNEQFF; DNA: TGTGCCAGCAGCTTAGAGGTAGGATACAACAATGAGCAGTTCTTC; size: many; D: .; V: TRBV7-2; J: TRBJ2-1
CDR3: CAKAKPSNQPQHF; DNA: TGTGCCAAGGCAAAACCTAGCAATCAGCCCCAGCATTTT; size: .; D: .; V: TRBV27; J: TRBJ1-5
CDR3: CASSRVNTGELFF; DNA: TGTGCCAGCAGTAGGGTGAACACCGGGGAGCTGTTTTTT; size: .; D: .; V: TRBV7-2; J: TRBJ2-2
CDR3: CSARVGLAQARHEQFF; DNA: TGCAGTGCTAGAGTCGGGCTAGCCCAAGCGCGCCATGAGCAGTTCTTC; size: .; D: .; V: TRBV20-1; J: TRBJ2-1
CDR3: CSARVGGSAGELFF; DNA: TGCAGTGCTAGAGTTGGCGGGAGCGCCGGGGAGCTGTTTTTT; size: .; D: TRBD2; V: TRBV20-1; J: TRBJ2-2
CDR3: CASSRGGISYEQYF; DNA: TGTGCCAGCAGCAGGGGGGGAATTTCCTACGAGCAGTACTTC; size: few; D: .; V: TRBV3-1; J: TRBJ2-7
CDR3: CASSPAGTVHGYTF; DNA: TGCGCCAGCAGCCCGGCCGGGACAGTTCATGGCTACACCTTC; size: few; D: TRBD1; V: TRBV4-1; J: TRBJ1-2
CDR3: CASSYKGYEQYF; DNA: TGTGCCAGCAGTTACAAGGGCTACGAGCAGTACTTC; size: many; D: .; V: TRBV12-3/TRBV12-4; J: TRBJ2-7
CDR3: CAISSNGTGLFLYEQYF; DNA: TGTGCCATCAGCTCCAACGGGACAGGGCTGTTTCTCTACGAGCAGTACTTC; size: few; D: TRBD1; V: TRBV10-3; J: TRBJ2-7
CDR3: CANTPREGYNEQFF; DNA: TGTGCCAACACACCGCGGGAGGGTTACAATGAGCAGTTCTTC; size: .; D: TRBD2; V: TRBV2; J: TRBJ2-1
CDR3: CASSFRRGELFF; DNA: TGTGCCAGCAGCTTCAGGCGAGGGGAGCTGTTTTTT; size: many; D: .; V: TRBV7-2; J: TRBJ2-2
CDR3: CASSSYGAIYNEQFF; DNA: TGTGCCAGCAGCTCTTACGGGGCTATCTACAATGAGCAGTTCTTC; size: few; D: .; V: TRBV9; J: TRBJ2-1
CDR3: CSARVDSYEQYF; DNA: TGCAGTGCTAGAGTGGACTCCTACGAGCAGTACTTC; size: many; D: .; V: TRBV20-1; J: TRBJ2-7
CDR3: CSVERGLTDTQYF; DNA: TGCAGCGTTGAGCGGGGGCTCACAGATACGCAGTATTTT; size: .; D: .; V: TRBV29-1; J: TRBJ2-3
CDR3: CSARVLAGALETQYF; DNA: TGCAGTGCTAGAGTACTAGCGGGAGCTCTGGAGACCCAGTACTTC; size: .; D: TRBD2; V: TRBV20-1; J: TRBJ2-5
CDR3: CASSPSDRGSTGELFF; DNA: TGTGCCAGCAGTCCATCGGACAGGGGGAGTACCGGGGAGCTGTTTTTT; size: .; D: TRBD1; V: TRBV12-3/TRBV12-4; J: TRBJ2-2
CDR3: CASSLIRSEQFF; DNA: TGTGCCAGCAGCTTAATAAGAAGCGAGCAGTTCTTC; size: .; D: .; V: TRBV11-2; J: TRBJ2-1
CDR3: CASSAGRTRDFTDTQYF; DNA: TGCGCCAGCAGCGCGGGGAGGACCCGGGATTTCACAGATACGCAGTATTTT; size: many; D: .; V: TRBV5-1; J: TRBJ2-3
CDR3: CASSQGVGTEQYF; DNA: TGCGCCAGCAGCCAAGGTGTGGGGACCGAGCAGTACTTC; size: few; D: .; V: TRBV4-3; J: TRBJ2-7
CDR3: CASSSAVSTGELFF; DNA: TGTGCCAGCAGCTCCGCAGTAAGCACCGGGGAGCTGTTTTTT; size: .; D: .; V: TRBV11-2; J: TRBJ2-2
CDR3: CASSLDGFGEQFF; DNA: TGCGCCAGCAGCTTGGACGGTTTTGGAGAGCAGTTCTTC; size: .; D: .; V: TRBV5-1; J: TRBJ2-1
CDR3: CASSQVGELFF; DNA: TGTGCCAGCAGCCAAGTGGGGGAGCTGTTTTTT; size: many; D: .; V: TRBV3-1; J: TRBJ2-2
CDR3: CSARDPRVGSGNTIYF; DNA: TGCAGTGCTAGAGATCCCCGGGTAGGCTCTGGAAACACCATATATTTT; size: .; D: .; V: TRBV20-1; J: TRBJ1-3
CDR3: CASSQGRAGGEQFF; DNA: TGCGCCAGCAGCCAAGGAAGGGCGGGGGGTGAGCAGTTCTTC; size: many; D: TRBD2; V: TRBV4-3; J: TRBJ2-1
CDR3: CASERPGAGELFF; DNA: TGTGCCAGCGAAAGGCCGGGGGCCGGGGAGCTGTTTTTT; size: .; D: .; V: TRBV27; J: TRBJ2-2
CDR3: CASPRKLAGEVWQFF; DNA: TGTGCCAGTCCTAGAAAGCTAGCGGGAGAAGTTTGGCAGTTCTTC; size: .; D: TRBD2; V: TRBV19; J: TRBJ2-1
CDR3: CASSQALAGAGSYEQYF; DNA: TGCGCCAGCAGCCAAGCTCTAGCGGGAGCGGGGTCCTACGAGCAGTACTTC; size: few; D: TRBD2; V: TRBV4-1; J: TRBJ2-7
CDR3: CASSFPGTETQYF; DNA: TGTGCCAGCAGCTTCCCAGGGACAGAGACCCAGTACTTC; size: many; D: .; V: TRBV5-6; J: TRBJ2-5
CDR3: CASSIERPGPTDTQYF; DNA: TGTGCCAGTAGTATCGAGCGGCCCGGGCCCACAGATACGCAGTATTTT; size: many; D: .; V: TRBV19; J: TRBJ2-3
CDR3: CASSFQSPDTQYF; DNA: TGTGCCAGCAGCTTTCAGAGTCCAGATACGCAGTATTTT; size: few; D: .; V: TRBV7-8; J: TRBJ2-3
CDR3: CAQDSSGANVLTF; DNA: TGTGCCCAGGACAGCTCTGGGGCCAACGTCCTGACTTTC; size: few; D: .; V: TRBV30; J: TRBJ2-6
CDR3: CASSLRLAGASDTQYF; DNA: TGTGCCAGCAGCTTACGACTAGCGGGAGCTTCAGATACGCAGTATTTT; size: many; D: TRBD2; V: TRBV7-9; J: TRBJ2-3
CDR3: CASSIGQGGDTQYF; DNA: TGCGCCAGCAGCATAGGACAGGGAGGCGATACGCAGTATTTT; size: many; D: TRBD1; V: TRBV5-1; J: TRBJ2-3
CDR3: CSASSVAGVYNEQFF; DNA: TGCAGTGCTAGTTCCGTAGCGGGAGTCTACAATGAGCAGTTCTTC; size: .; D: TRBD2; V: TRBV20-1; J: TRBJ2-1
CDR3: CASSQPRYANTGELFF; DNA: TGCGCCAGCAGCCAGCCCAGATACGCGAACACCGGGGAGCTGTTTTTT; size: .; D: .; V: TRBV4-3; J: TRBJ2-2
CDR3: CASSIGKGTEFF; DNA: TGTGCCAGTAGTATAGGGAAGGGGACGGAGTTCTTC; size: many; D: .; V: TRBV19; J: TRBJ2-1
CDR3: CATEGGGQGAHEQYF; DNA: TGTGCCACCGAAGGTGGAGGACAGGGGGCCCACGAGCAGTACTTC; size: few; D: TRBD1; V: TRBV25-1; J: TRBJ2-7
CDR3: CAISDGRVGAGETQYF; DNA: TGTGCCATCAGTGACGGGAGAGTGGGGGCGGGGGAGACCCAGTACTTC; size: few; D: .; V: TRBV10-3; J: TRBJ2-5
CDR3: CASSTGQEYEQYF; DNA: TGTGCCAGCAGTACGGGGCAAGAGTACGAGCAGTACTTC; size: few; D: .; V: TRBV12-3/TRBV12-4; J: TRBJ2-7
CDR3: CASRPASGRLNEQFF; DNA: TGTGCCAGCAGACCAGCTAGCGGGAGGCTGAATGAGCAGTTCTTC; size: .; D: TRBD2; V: TRBV6-1; J: TRBJ2-1
CDR3: CASRTGGATNEQFF; DNA: TGTGCCAGCAGGACCGGAGGGGCGACGAATGAGCAGTTCTTC; size: many; D: .; V: TRBV7-3; J: TRBJ2-1
CDR3: CAAQGGNSPLHF; DNA: TGTGCCGCCCAGGGGGGAAACTCACCCCTCCACTTT; size: many; D: TRBD1; V: TRBV10-3; J: TRBJ1-6
CDR3: CASSSTSLPVHEQYF; DNA: TGTGCCAGCAGCTCCACAAGCCTACCAGTCCACGAGCAGTACTTC; size: few; D: .; V: TRBV9; J: TRBJ2-7
CDR3: CASSRQGMGTDTQYF; DNA: TGTGCCAGCAGCCGACAGGGTATGGGGACAGATACGCAGTATTTT; size: many; D: TRBD1; V: TRBV7-2; J: TRBJ2-3
CDR3: CASSEHTDTQYF; DNA: TGTGCCAGCAGTGAACACACAGATACGCAGTATTTT; size: .; D: .; V: TRBV25-1; J: TRBJ2-3
CDR3: CSRAGEGNEQFF; DNA: TGCAGCCGAGCGGGAGAGGGTAATGAGCAGTTCTTC; size: .; D: TRBD2; V: TRBV29-1; J: TRBJ2-1
CDR3: CASSQGQLSNQPQHF; DNA: TGTGCCAGCAGCCAAGGACAGCTCAGCAATCAGCCCCAGCATTTT; size: few; D: .; V: TRBV7-2; J: TRBJ1-5